This T cell receptor beta chain was recorded in a study of OX40 agonist ivuxolimab in advanced cancers. This CDR3 is built from 17 residues. With V trimmed by 7 bases and J by 6 bases, 15 bases remained unmatched. CDR1 and CDR2 from the germline V gene are MDHEN and SYDVKM. Only in-frame clones appear in the TCRdb table, and some are missing; sequencing was by immunoSEQ multiplex PCR. The sample records approximately 59,000 clones, about 81% being singletons. This TCR came from an adult with an advanced solid tumor such as melanoma, head and neck, liver or kidney cancer. The gene calls are TRBV28 and TRBJ2-3; 11 nucleotides agree with TRBD2. The starting material was CD4+ or CD8+ T cells sorted from blood, obtained in a trial of the OX40 agonist ivuxolimab. The CDR3 loop reads CASNPSLAGGPQDTQYF. The CDR3 bases are TGTGCCAGCAACCCCTCGCTAGCGGGGGGACCGCAGGATACGCAGTATTTT.